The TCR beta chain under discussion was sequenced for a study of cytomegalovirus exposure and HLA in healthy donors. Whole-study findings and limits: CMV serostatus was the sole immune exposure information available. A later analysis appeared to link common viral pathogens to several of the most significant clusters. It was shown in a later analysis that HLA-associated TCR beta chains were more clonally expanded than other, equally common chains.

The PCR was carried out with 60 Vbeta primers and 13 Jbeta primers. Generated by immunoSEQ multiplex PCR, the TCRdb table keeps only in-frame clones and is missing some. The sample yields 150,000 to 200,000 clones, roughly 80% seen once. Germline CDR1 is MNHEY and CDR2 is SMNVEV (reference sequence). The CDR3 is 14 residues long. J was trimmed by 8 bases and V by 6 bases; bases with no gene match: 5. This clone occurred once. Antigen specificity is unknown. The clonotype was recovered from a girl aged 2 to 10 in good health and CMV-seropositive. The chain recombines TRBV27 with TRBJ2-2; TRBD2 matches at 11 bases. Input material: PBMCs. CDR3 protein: CASSEGLAAGELFF. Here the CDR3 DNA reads TGTGCCAGCAGCGAGGGACTAGCGGCTGGGGAGCTGTTTTTT.